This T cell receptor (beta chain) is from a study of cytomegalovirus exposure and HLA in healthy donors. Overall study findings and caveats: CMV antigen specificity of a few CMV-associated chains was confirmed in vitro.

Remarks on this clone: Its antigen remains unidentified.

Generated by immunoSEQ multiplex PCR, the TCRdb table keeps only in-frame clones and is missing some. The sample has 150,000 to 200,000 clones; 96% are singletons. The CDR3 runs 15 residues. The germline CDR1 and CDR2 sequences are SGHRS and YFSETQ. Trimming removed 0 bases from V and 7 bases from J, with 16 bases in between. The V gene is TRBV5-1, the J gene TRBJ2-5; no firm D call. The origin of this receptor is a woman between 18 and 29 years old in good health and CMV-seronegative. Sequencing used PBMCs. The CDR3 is CASSLASEVRGTQYF. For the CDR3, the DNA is TGCGCCAGCAGCTTGGCCTCGGAAGTCAGAGGGACCCAGTACTTC.